This is a list of T cell receptor beta chains from one sample in a study of T cell responses to AZD1222 COVID-19 vaccine. Assay used: immunoSEQ multiplex PCR; TCRdb lists only in-frame clones, some missing. The table records 84,000 or so clones, roughly 88% of them present only once. Material: peripheral blood, obtained on day 0 of AZD1222 vaccination. The receptors derive from an adult in good health. The CDR3 runs from the conserved cysteine through the conserved F or W. A D gene is named only where the DNA matches it firmly. Where a row states a size, it is once, few, many or the class of an expanded clone; other rows omit it.

cdr3_aa,cdr3_nt,v_call,j_call,d_call,clone_size
CASSPRGEGTGELFF,TGTGCCAGCAGCCCCCGGGGGGAGGGCACCGGGGAGCTGTTTTTT,TRBV7-8,TRBJ2-2,TRBD2,.
CASSALDTNYGYTF,TGTGCCAGCAGTGCGTTGGACACTAACTATGGCTACACCTTC,TRBV25-1,TRBJ1-2,.,.
CASSAAGTVHGYTF,TGTGCCAGCAGTGCTGCCGGGACGGTGCATGGCTACACCTTC,TRBV25-1,TRBJ1-2,.,.
CASSLDLGDRVSGYTF,TGCGCCAGCAGCTTGGATCTTGGGGACAGGGTGTCTGGCTACACCTTC,TRBV5-1,TRBJ1-2,TRBD1,.
CASSYSSGRSVWGYTF,TGTGCCAGCAGTTACTCGTCGGGGAGGTCGGTGTGGGGCTACACCTTC,TRBV6-6,TRBJ1-2,.,.
CASSLNRAGTQYF,TGTGCCAGCAGCCTAAATCGGGCGGGGACGCAGTATTTT,TRBV12-3/TRBV12-4,TRBJ2-3,.,.
CASSGRGVNSPLHF,TGTGCCAGCAGCGGGAGGGGGGTTAATTCACCCCTCCACTTT,TRBV6-5,TRBJ1-6,.,.
CASSLWAGEAFF,TGTGCCAGCAGCTTGTGGGCGGGCGAAGCTTTCTTT,TRBV5-5,TRBJ1-1,.,.
CASSRDRGRESPLHF,TGCGCCAGCAGCCGAGACAGGGGGCGGGAGTCACCCCTCCACTTT,TRBV4-1,TRBJ1-6,TRBD1,few
CASSQGPAGDTDTQYF,TGTGCCAGCAGCCAAGGGCCAGCCGGGGACACAGATACGCAGTATTTT,TRBV4-2,TRBJ2-3,.,.
CASLSRLETQYF,TGTGCCAGCCTTTCCCGTCTGGAGACCCAGTACTTC,TRBV2,TRBJ2-5,.,once
CASSLPGGETQYF,TGTGCCAGTAGTCTCCCGGGAGGGGAGACCCAGTACTTC,TRBV19,TRBJ2-5,TRBD2,.
CASRTSGIVMGLQETQYF,TGTGCCAGCAGAACTAGCGGGATCGTTATGGGCCTCCAAGAGACCCAGTACTTC,TRBV5-6,TRBJ2-5,TRBD2,.
CASSLPPPGVHYEQYF,TGTGCCAGCAGCTTACCTCCTCCCGGGGTTCACTACGAGCAGTACTTC,TRBV7-9,TRBJ2-7,.,once
CASLGRFDSPLHF,TGTGCCAGCTTAGGGAGGTTTGATTCACCCCTCCACTTT,TRBV2,TRBJ1-6,.,.
CASSQDSRVGGNSNQPQHF,TGCGCCAGCAGCCAAGATTCGCGGGTTGGGGGAAATAGCAATCAGCCCCAGCATTTT,TRBV4-1,TRBJ1-5,.,.
CAWRESGQGLWRYTF,TGTGCCTGGAGAGAATCAGGACAGGGCCTTTGGCGCTACACCTTC,TRBV30,TRBJ1-2,TRBD1,once
CASSPRTKETQYF,TGTGCCAGCAGCCCGCGGACTAAAGAGACCCAGTACTTC,TRBV5-4,TRBJ2-5,.,.
CASSPYDATNEKLFF,TGTGCCAGCAGCCCATACGATGCAACTAATGAAAAACTGTTTTTT,TRBV14,TRBJ1-4,.,.
CASSQTAVWDRGSEQYF,TGTGCCAGCAGCCAAACTGCGGTTTGGGACAGGGGATCCGAGCAGTACTTC,TRBV3-1/TRBV3-2,TRBJ2-7,TRBD1,.
CASRKSRLAGGFYNEQFF,TGTGCCAGCAGGAAGTCACGACTAGCGGGAGGTTTCTACAATGAGCAGTTCTTC,TRBV2,TRBJ2-1,TRBD2,.
CASSLQGVGSTDTQYF,TGCGCCAGCAGCTTGCAGGGTGTGGGTAGCACAGATACGCAGTATTTT,TRBV5-1,TRBJ2-3,.,.
CASSGVVKSSYEQYF,TGTGCCAGCAGTGGCGTGGTGAAGAGCTCCTACGAGCAGTACTTC,TRBV28,TRBJ2-7,.,.
CASSSRGGGSPLHF,TGTGCCAGCAGTTCCCGAGGGGGTGGTTCACCCCTCCACTTT,TRBV27,TRBJ1-6,.,.
CASSKGTALAKNIQYF,TGTGCCAGCAGCAAAGGGACAGCATTAGCCAAAAACATTCAGTACTTC,TRBV21-1,TRBJ2-4,.,.
CASSRGLSPLHF,TGTGCCAGCAGTCGAGGTCTTTCACCCCTCCACTTT,TRBV6-5,TRBJ1-6,.,.
CASSSKTGELFF,TGTGCCAGCAGCTCTAAGACCGGGGAGCTGTTTTTT,TRBV7-3,TRBJ2-2,.,.
CASSPRTGVGINYGYTF,TGTGCCAGCTCACCCCGGACAGGGGTCGGAATTAACTATGGCTACACCTTC,TRBV18,TRBJ1-2,TRBD1,once